This T cell receptor beta chain was retrieved from a study of T-cell memory formation after mild COVID-19. TCRdb fed the 5' RACE reads into MiXCR, producing one record per CDR3 protein. Among under 450,000 distinct CDR3 sequences listed, 13% to 15% were seen once. This clonotype has a handful of counts. Sequenced: PBMCs or a T cell subset sorted from them (not recorded which). The sequence came from a man younger than 30 who had mild COVID-19 (a few samples of this study predate the infection). Cell type and time point are not known.

CDR3 in DNA: TGCAGTGCGACCGCAGGGGGACATTCCAATCAGCCCCAGCATTTT. This gives the protein CSATAGGHSNQPQHF. The chain has TRBV20-1 and TRBJ1-5, with 7 bases aligning to TRBD1. There are 15 residues in the CDR3. Trimming at V came to 6 bases and at J to 3 bases, leaving 11 bases not matched to a gene. CDR1 is DFQATT and CDR2 is SNEGSKA in the germline V gene (reference sequence).